These T cell receptor beta chains were read from a single sample in a study of human T cells and chemical hapten exposure. In TCRdb, the RACE reads were re-called with MiXCR into one record per CDR3 protein. The sample lists tens of thousands of distinct CDR3 sequences, 9.6% seen once, with less than 4.5% in the top ten. The sample was whole blood, taken in connection with sensitization to the hapten diphenylcyclopropenone (DPC). The receptors derive from a woman between 40 and 50 years old with alopecia areata. Some clones in this sample may be carry-over from other donors' samples. The CDR3 runs from the conserved cysteine through the conserved F or W.

v_gene,j_gene,CDR3aa
TRBV20-1,TRBJ1-5,CSAPPGSNQPQHF
TRBV25-1,TRBJ2-5,CASSEWTGAYQETQYF
TRBV6-5,TRBJ1-6,CASSSQGNNSPLHF
TRBV3-1,TRBJ1-2,CASSPPFGGHPHGYTF
TRBV20-1,TRBJ2-3,CSASQTGADTQYF
TRBV6-2/TRBV6-3,TRBJ2-7,CASSPIAGQFYEQYF
TRBV7-7,TRBJ2-5,CASSFGLAGQETQYF
TRBV11-2,TRBJ2-1,CASSRVAGTSYNEQFF
TRBV7-2,TRBJ2-5,CASSLVGASQETQYF
TRBV5-5,TRBJ2-5,CASSFGRDLRETQYF
TRBV4-3,TRBJ2-3,CASSRRGAGASTDTQYF
TRBV5-1,TRBJ2-2,CASSLFPGGGTGELFF
TRBV15,TRBJ1-3,CATSRGLTRGNTIYF
TRBV20-1,TRBJ2-5,CSAFTSGRPETQYF
TRBV19,TRBJ2-4,CASSMFRPGQGSKNIQYF
TRBV7-8,TRBJ1-4,CASSLGGGSYEKLFF
TRBV5-1,TRBJ2-4,CASSAGTGDAKNIQYF
TRBV7-9,TRBJ2-3,CASSRGGPTDTQYF
TRBV12-3/TRBV12-4,TRBJ2-1,CASTFPGSYNEQFF
TRBV11-2,TRBJ2-1,CASSFYRVSHEQFF
TRBV3-1,TRBJ1-1,CASSQERAKAFF
TRBV6-2/TRBV6-3,TRBJ2-5,CASSLLAGEHQETQYF
TRBV20-1,TRBJ2-2,CSADLAGGHTGELFF
TRBV28,TRBJ1-2,CASSFWGRYGYTF
TRBV5-1,TRBJ2-2,CASMRQGADTGELFF
TRBV9,TRBJ1-1,CASSAMEMNTEAFF
TRBV7-7,TRBJ1-1,CASSLAHNTEAFF
TRBV2,TRBJ2-1,CASSGEHWQFF
TRBV6-2/TRBV6-3,TRBJ1-5,CASSYTGTGVTQPQHF
TRBV5-1,TRBJ2-5,CASRTGFQETQYF
TRBV4-1,TRBJ2-3,CASSEGQGGGTDTQYF
TRBV7-2,TRBJ2-7,CASSYPSRANEQYF
TRBV12-3/TRBV12-4,TRBJ2-5,CASSRSSGTGGGKTQYF
TRBV5-6,TRBJ1-5,CASTLGGSQPQHF
TRBV5-1,TRBJ2-2,CASSFTSPKNTGELFF
TRBV28,TRBJ2-1,CASLAPSSYNEQFF